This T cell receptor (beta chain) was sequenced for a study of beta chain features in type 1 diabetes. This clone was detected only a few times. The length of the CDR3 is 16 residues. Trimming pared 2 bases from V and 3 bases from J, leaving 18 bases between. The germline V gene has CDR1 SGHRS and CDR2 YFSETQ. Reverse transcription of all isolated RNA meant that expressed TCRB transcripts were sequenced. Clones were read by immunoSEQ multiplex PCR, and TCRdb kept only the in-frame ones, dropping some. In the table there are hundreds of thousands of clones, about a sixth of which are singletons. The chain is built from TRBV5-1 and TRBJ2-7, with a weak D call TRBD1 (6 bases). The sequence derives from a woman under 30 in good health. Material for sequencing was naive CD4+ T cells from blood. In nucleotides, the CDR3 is TGCGCCAGCAGCTTAGCCCCCGGACAGAAATTCTACGAGCAGTACTTC. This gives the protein CASSLAPGQKFYEQYF.